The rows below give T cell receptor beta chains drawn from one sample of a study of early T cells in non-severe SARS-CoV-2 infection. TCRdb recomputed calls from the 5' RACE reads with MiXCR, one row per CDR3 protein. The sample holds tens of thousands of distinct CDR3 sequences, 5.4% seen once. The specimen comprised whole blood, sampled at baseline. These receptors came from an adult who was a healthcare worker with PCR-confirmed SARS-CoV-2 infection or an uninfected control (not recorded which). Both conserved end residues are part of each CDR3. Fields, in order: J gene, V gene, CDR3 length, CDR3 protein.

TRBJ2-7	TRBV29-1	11	CSVPRGSEQYF
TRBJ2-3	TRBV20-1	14	CSADRWGGTDTQYF
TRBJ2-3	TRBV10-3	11	CASQFTDTQYF
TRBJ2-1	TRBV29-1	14	CSVNDSPFGDEQFF
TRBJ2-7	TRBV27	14	CASMGGRPSYEQYF
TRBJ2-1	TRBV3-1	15	CASSQAGGVGAEQFF
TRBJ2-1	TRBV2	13	CASSGQFFNEQFF
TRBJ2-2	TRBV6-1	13	CASNLAGTGELFF
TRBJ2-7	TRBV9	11	CASSPPDEQYF
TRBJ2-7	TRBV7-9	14	CASSLTSPSYEQYF
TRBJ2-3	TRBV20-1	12	CSAPTGTNTQYF
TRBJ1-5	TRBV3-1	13	CASSQRGGQPQHF
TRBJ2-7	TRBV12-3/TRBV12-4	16	CASSRGGSGANYEQYF
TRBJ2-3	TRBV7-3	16	CASSRTAGEPADTQYF
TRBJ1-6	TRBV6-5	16	CASSTTVSSYNSPLHF
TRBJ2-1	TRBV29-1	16	CSVDGGTGASYNEQFF
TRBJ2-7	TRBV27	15	CASSSDFVGAYEQYF
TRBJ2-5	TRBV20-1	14	CSASQDRGHETQYF
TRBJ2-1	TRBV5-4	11	CASSLEREKIF